This T cell receptor (beta chain) is drawn from a study of identifying expanded T cells in peripheral blood (dated by TCRdb to between 2018 and 2021). For the study in its entirety: Separate aliquots of the same genomic DNA pool were sequenced to produce technical replicates, and four replicates were compared in pairs.

The CDR3, from cysteine to phenylalanine, totals 15 residues. Only the CDR3 region is kept as DNA, spanning 45 bases read in frame from base 1. Trimming removed 4 bases from V and 1 base from J; the gene matches leave 5 bases unexplained. The germline V gene encodes CDR1 SGDLS and CDR2 YYNGEE. No immune events, such as infections, were documented for the healthy donors during the collection period. Time-dependent variance in a beta-binomial model of T-cell clone differential abundance was calibrated using healthy-donor blood repertoires as a training cohort. There were about ten healthy donors in the training cohort, of whom 3 were female and 7 were male. On average the donors were approximately 43 years old, and their ages spanned 29 to 64 years. Whole blood was collected from each healthy donor at three time points spaced about 14 days apart and obtained from a commercial supplier. For immunosequencing, genomic DNA was extracted from whole blood that had not been sorted.

Comments on this clone: Its antigen has not been determined. No much larger clone is present one base from it, and per-base qualities are unavailable.

TCRbeta CDR3 regions were profiled by bias-controlled multiplex PCR amplification of genomic DNA with the immunoSEQ Assay. As for how the authors treated the data: To quantify the absolute abundance of each unique TCRbeta CDR3 region, the sequences were collapsed and filtered. Differential abundance was tested with a binomial (Fisher-equivalent) model and with a beta-binomial model adding time-dependent variance fitted from healthy donors. Any clone with fewer than 5 combined templates was excluded, and a clone was called differentially abundant if its Benjamini-Hochberg FDR was below 0.01. Using the form v = (b*log(k)+a)^2, the beta-binomial variance was modeled as a function of the total template count across the two samples. This is the immuneACCESS table as TCRdb keeps it, with only in-frame sequences that have V and J called. A part of the clones is gone; compared with another copy, unresolved V genes explain less than half, and the rest is unexplained. The D gene and trimming were derived from the DNA, and the V and J assignments and clone size from that table. Recorded for this sample are approximately 97,000 clones; approximately 90% of them occurred a single time. The ten biggest clones cover 13% to 15% of the sample.

General findings and caveats noted by the study authors: The authors expected biological variance in healthy repertoires might increase further over much longer intervals such as months to years. Variance in clone template counts between approximately two-week samples significantly increased with total template count across all healthy donors. Between technical replicates the binomial model flagged approximately 1.2 differentially abundant clones, whereas over about two weeks the binomial model flagged about 16.4 and over about 4 weeks 19 to 20. The beta-binomial model significantly reduced the number of clones called differentially abundant and the false-positive rate across all healthy-donor time intervals.

The receptor comes from a person aged 18 to 70 in good health. The chain couples TRBV9 to TRBJ2-7; TRBD1 agrees with 10 junctional bases. Sequencing was performed on blood. The CDR3 region has the sequence CASSRGTGVSYEQYF. The nucleotide sequence reads TGTGCCAGCAGCAGGGGGACAGGGGTATCCTACGAGCAGTACTTC.